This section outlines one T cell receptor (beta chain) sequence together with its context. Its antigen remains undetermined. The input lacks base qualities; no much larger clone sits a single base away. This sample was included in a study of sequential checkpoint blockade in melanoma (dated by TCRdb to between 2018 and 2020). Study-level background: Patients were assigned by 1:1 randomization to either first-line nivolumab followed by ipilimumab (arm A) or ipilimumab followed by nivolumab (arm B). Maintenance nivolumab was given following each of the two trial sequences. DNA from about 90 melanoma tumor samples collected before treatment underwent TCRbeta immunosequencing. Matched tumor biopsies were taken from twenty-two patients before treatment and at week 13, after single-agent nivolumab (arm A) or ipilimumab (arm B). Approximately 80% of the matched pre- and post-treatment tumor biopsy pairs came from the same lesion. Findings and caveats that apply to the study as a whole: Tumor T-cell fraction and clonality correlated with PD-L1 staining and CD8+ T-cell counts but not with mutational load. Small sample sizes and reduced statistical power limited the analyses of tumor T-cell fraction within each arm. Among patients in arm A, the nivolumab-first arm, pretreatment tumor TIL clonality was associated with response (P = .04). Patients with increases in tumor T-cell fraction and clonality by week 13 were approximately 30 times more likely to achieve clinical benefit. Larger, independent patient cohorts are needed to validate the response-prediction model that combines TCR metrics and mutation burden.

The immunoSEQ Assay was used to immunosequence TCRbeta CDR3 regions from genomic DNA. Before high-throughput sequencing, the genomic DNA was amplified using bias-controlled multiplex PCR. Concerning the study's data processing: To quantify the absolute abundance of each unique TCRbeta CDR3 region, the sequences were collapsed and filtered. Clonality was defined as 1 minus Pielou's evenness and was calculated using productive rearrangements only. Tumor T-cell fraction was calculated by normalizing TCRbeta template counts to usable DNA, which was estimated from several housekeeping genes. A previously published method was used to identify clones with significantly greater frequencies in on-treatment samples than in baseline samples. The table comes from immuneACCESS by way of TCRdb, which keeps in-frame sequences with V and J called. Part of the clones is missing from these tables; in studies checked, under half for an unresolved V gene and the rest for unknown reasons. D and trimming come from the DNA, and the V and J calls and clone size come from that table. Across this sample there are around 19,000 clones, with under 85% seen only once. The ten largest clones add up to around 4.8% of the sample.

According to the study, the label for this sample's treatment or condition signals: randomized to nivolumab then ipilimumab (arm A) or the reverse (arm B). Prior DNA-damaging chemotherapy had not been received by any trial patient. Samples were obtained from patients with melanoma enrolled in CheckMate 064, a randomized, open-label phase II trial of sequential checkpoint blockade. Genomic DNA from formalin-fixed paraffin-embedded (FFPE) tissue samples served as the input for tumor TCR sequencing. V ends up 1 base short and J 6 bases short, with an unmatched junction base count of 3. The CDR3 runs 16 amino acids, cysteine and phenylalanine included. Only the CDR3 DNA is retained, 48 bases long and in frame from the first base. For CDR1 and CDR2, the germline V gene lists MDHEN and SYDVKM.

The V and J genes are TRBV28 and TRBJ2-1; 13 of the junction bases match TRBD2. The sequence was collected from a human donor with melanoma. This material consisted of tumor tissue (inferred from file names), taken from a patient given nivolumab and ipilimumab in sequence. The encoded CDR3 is CASSLSGLAGANEQFF. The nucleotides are TGTGCCAGCAGTTTATCAGGACTAGCGGGAGCCAATGAGCAGTTCTTC. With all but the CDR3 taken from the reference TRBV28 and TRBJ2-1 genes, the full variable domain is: DVKVTQSSRYLVKRTGEKVFLECVQDMDHENMFWYRQDPGLGLRLIYFSYDVKMKEKGDIPEGYSVSREKKERFSLILESASTNQTSMYLCASSLSGLAGANEQFFGPGTRLTVL.